This TCR beta chain is drawn from a study of identical twins. TCRdb reprocessed the 5' RACE reads with MiXCR, giving one entry per CDR3 protein. The sample has around 1.7 million distinct CDR3 sequences, under 35% seen once. Study conclusions and caveats: In cord blood, abundant beta clonotypes had fewer insertions; memory showed no trend. For out-of-frame alpha sequences shared by twins, low generation probability was in excess. Partly confounded zero-insertion analyses could result from invariant MAIT and iNKT cells.

Germline values: CDR1 DFQATT, CDR2 SNEGSKA (reference sequence). The CDR3 totals 15 residues. The J segment lost 3 bases and the V segment lost 6 bases, leaving 7 bases of the junction unmatched. A word on this clonotype: What it binds is unknown.

Material for sequencing was cord blood. This clonotype was obtained from a newborn girl in good health. J is TRBJ2-1 and V is TRBV20-1, with 11 positions matching TRBD1. The CDR3 is CSASTGTGGYNEQFF. CDR3 DNA sequence: TGCAGTGCCTCAACCGGGACAGGGGGCTACAATGAGCAGTTCTTC.